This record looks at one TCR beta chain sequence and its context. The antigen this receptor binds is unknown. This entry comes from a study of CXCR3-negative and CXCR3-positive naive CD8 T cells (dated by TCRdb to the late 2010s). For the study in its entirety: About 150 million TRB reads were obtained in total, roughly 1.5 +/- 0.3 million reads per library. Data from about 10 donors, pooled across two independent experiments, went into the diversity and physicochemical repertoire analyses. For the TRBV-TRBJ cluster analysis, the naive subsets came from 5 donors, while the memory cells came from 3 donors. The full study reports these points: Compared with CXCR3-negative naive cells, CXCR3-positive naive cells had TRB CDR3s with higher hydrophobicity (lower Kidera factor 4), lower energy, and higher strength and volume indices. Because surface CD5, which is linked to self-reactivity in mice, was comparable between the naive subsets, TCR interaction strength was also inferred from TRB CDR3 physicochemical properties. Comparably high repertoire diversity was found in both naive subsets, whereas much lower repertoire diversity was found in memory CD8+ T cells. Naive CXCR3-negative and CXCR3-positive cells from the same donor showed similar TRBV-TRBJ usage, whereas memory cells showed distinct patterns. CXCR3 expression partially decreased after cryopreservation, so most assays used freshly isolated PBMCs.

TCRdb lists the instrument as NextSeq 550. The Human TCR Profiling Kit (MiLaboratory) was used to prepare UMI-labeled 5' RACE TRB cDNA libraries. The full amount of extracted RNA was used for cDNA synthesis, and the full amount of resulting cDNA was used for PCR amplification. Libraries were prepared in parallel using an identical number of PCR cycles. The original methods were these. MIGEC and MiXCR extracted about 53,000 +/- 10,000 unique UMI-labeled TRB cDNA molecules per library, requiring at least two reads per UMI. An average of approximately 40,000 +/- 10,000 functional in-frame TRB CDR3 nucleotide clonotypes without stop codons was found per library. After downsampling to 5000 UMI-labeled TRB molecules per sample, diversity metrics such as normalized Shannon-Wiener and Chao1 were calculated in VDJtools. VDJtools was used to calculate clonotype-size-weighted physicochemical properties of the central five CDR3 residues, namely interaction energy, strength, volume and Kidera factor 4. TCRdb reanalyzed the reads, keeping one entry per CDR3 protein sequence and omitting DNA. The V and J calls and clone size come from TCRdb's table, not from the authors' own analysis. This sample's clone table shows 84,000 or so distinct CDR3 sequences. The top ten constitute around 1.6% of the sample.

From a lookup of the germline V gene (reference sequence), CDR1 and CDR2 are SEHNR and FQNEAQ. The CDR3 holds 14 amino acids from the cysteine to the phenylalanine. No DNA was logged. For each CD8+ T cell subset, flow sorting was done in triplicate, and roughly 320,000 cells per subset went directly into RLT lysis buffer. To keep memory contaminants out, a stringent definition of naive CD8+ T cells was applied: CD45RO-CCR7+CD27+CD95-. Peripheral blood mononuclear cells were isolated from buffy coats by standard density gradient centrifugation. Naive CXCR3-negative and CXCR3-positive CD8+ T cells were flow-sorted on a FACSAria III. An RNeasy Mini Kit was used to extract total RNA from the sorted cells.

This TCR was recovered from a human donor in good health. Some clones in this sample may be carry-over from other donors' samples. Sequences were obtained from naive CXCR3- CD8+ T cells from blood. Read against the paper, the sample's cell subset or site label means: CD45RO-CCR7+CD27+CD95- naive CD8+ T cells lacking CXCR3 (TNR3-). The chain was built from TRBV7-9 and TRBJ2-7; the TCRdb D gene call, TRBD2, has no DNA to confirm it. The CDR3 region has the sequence CASSLLMEGYEQYF. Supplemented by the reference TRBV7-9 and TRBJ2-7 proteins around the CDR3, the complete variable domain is DTGVSQNPRHKITKRGQNVTFRCDPISEHNRLYWYRQTLGQGPEFLTYFQNEAQLEKSRLLSDRFSAERPKGSFSTLEIQRTEQGDSAMYLCASSLLMEGYEQYFGPGTRLTVT.